These 19 T cell receptor beta chains came from one sample sequenced in a study of blood T cell repertoires in COVID-19. Data came from immunoSEQ multiplex PCR; TCRdb stores just in-frame clones and leaves some out. Here the sample spans about 180,000 clones, about nine tenths being singletons. Sequencing was carried out using peripheral blood. The source of these receptors is a woman in her 30s with acute or convalescent COVID-19.

The J gene is TRBJ2-3, the V gene TRBV19, with 11 nucleotides matching TRBD2. V trimming: 4 bases; J trimming: 1 base; junction bases outside the gene matches: 7. The CDR3 sequence is 17 residues long. Germline V gene sequence: CDR1 LNHDA, CDR2 SQIVND (reference sequence). The CDR3 spells CASSTIAGGGRTDTQYF. In DNA form, the CDR3 reads TGTGCCAGTAGTACGATAGCGGGAGGGGGTCGCACAGATACGCAGTATTTT. The variable domain in full, with the rest retrieved from reference TRBV19 and TRBJ2-3, is DGGITQSPKYLFRKEGQNVTLSCEQNLNHDAMYWYRQDPGQGLRLIYYSQIVNDFQKGDIAEGYSVSREKKESFPLTVTSAQKNPTAFYLCASSTIAGGGRTDTQYFGPGTRLTVL.

V usage is TRBV28 and J usage is TRBJ2-7; 7 nucleotides match TRBD2. Looked up from germline, CDR1 is MDHEN and CDR2 is SYDVKM. This CDR3 contains 14 residues. V dropped 4 bases and J dropped 3; count of bases not matched to a gene: 6. CDR3 in amino acids: CASSSLGGSYEQYF. The DNA for the CDR3 is TGTGCCAGCAGTTCATTGGGGGGGAGCTACGAGCAGTACTTC.

V is TRBV4-2 and J is TRBJ2-7; a possible D gene is TRBD1 (7 bases). From germline, CDR1 is LGHNA and CDR2 YNFKEQ. The V end lost 0 bases, the J end lost 3 bases, and 15 bases lay between the germline ends. The CDR3 covers 16 residues. CDR3 coding DNA: TGTGCCAGCAGCCAAGAGGAGGGACAGTACCTCTACGAGCAGTACTTC. Translated: CASSQEEGQYLYEQYF.

The V call is TRBV12-3 or TRBV12-4, the J call TRBJ1-1; D uncertain. The V end lost 6 bases, the J end lost 2 bases, and 4 bases lay between the germline ends. The CDR3 length is 11 residues. The CDR3 DNA reads as TGTGCCAGCAGAGCAAACACTGAAGCTTTCTTT. This encodes CASRANTEAFF.

V usage is TRBV28 and J usage is TRBJ1-5, with 9 bases lining up with TRBD1. V was pared by 8 bases and J by 7 bases, with 12 bases of the junction left unmatched. The germline gives CDR1 MDHEN, CDR2 SYDVKM. This CDR3 is 15 amino acids long. CDR3 coding DNA: TGTGCCAGCGTGAGGGCCGGGACAGGGAGACAGCCCCAGCATTTT. Protein product: CASVRAGTGRQPQHF.

This clone was seen just once. This chain links TRBV28 with TRBJ1-5, with 8 bases matching TRBD1. Germline-derived CDR1 and CDR2 are MDHEN and SYDVKM. This CDR3 is built from 15 residues. The ends lost 3 bases at V and 5 bases at J; junction bases unmatched: 6. DNA of the CDR3: TGTGCCAGCAGTTTTCCAGGGGGCGACCATCAGCCCCAGCATTTT. Amino acid sequence: CASSFPGGDHQPQHF.

The J gene is TRBJ1-5, the V gene TRBV10-2; tentatively, D is TRBD1 (5 bases). V was clipped by 8 bases and J by 5 bases, with 13 bases between them. The CDR3 contains 13 residues. CDR1 and CDR2 from the germline V gene are WSHSY and SAAADI. The CDR3 loop reads CASGRDFYQPQHF. CDR3 DNA: TGCGCCAGCGGCCGGGACTTCTATCAGCCCCAGCATTTT.

The genes are TRBV3-1 (or the pseudogene TRBV3-2) and TRBJ1-5; TRBD1 matches at 7 bases. The germline CDR1 and CDR2 sequences are LGHDT and YNNKEL (reference sequence). The CDR3 runs to 13 residues. Trimming took 5 bases from V and 6 from J; bases not matched to a gene: 4. Here the CDR3 DNA reads TGTGCCAGCAGCGTGAACAGGGGTCAGCCCCAGCATTTT. This gives the protein CASSVNRGQPQHF.

This clone was seen only once. The CDR3 nucleotides are TGTGCCAGCAGCGTGTCCTCCGGTGACACTGAAGCTTTCTTT. It is translated as CASSVSSGDTEAFF. The chain carries TRBV9 and TRBJ1-1; unclear D gene. The CDR3 length is 14 residues. Germline V gene lookup returns CDR1 SGDLS and CDR2 YYNGEE. The V end lost 2 bases, the J end lost 3 bases, and 11 bases lay between the germline ends.

The chain joins TRBV19 to TRBJ1-6; no firm D call. Germline CDR1 reads LNHDA; CDR2 reads SQIVND (reference sequence). The CDR3 is 12 residues long. Trimming left V 3 bases short and J 9 bases short, with 6 bases between. CDR3 region: CASSILGSPLHF. CDR3 in DNA: TGTGCCAGTAGTATCCTAGGTTCACCCCTCCACTTT.

The genes are TRBV7-8 and TRBJ2-1; maybe TRBD2 (5 bases). CDR1 is SGHVS and CDR2 is FQNEAQ in the germline V gene. This CDR3 is built from 15 residues. With 2 bases removed from V and 7 bases from J, the gap between germline ends came to 15 bases. CDR3 sequence: CASSLRPRSGNEQFF. Here the CDR3 DNA reads TGTGCCAGCAGCTTAAGGCCCCGTTCGGGGAATGAGCAGTTCTTC.

V and J are TRBV5-1 and TRBJ2-5; 8 nucleotides agree with TRBD2. Germline V gene sequence: CDR1 SGHRS, CDR2 YFSETQ. The junction had 9 bases not matched to a gene; V was cut back by 0 bases and J by 5 bases. This CDR3 is built from 16 residues. The CDR3 DNA sequence: TGCGCCAGCAGCTTGGTACCCGGGAGGGCCGAGGAGACCCAGTACTTC. Translating it yields CASSLVPGRAEETQYF.

The genes are TRBV5-1 and TRBJ2-2, with 7 bases matching TRBD1. This CDR3 is built from 14 residues. CDR1 is SGHRS, CDR2 YFSETQ, per germline. Germline trimming cut 4 bases from V and 6 bases from J; bases unmatched to any gene: 6. In DNA form, the CDR3 reads TGCGCCAGCAGCACCCGACAGGGTCCCGGGGAGCTGTTTTTT. It yields the protein CASSTRQGPGELFF.

CDR3 nucleotides: TGCGCCAGCAGCTTGGTTCTAGCGGGAGTCGGGAATGAGCAGTTCTTC. Amino acid sequence: CASSLVLAGVGNEQFF. V usage is TRBV5-1 and J usage is TRBJ2-1, with 10 nucleotides matching TRBD2. The germline V gene encodes CDR1 SGHRS and CDR2 YFSETQ. V dropped 0 bases and J dropped 7; count of bases not matched to a gene: 7. The CDR3 has 16 amino acids.

This chain joins TRBV7-6 and TRBJ1-1; D possibly corresponds to TRBD1 (6 bases). The CDR3 has 11 residues. Germline CDR1 is SGHVS and CDR2 is FNYEAQ. With 10 bases removed from V and 6 bases from J, the gap between germline ends came to 12 bases. The CDR3 reads CAIKDRSEAFF. The CDR3 bases are TGTGCCATCAAAGACAGGTCTGAAGCTTTCTTT.

The count of this clone is one. The rearrangement links TRBV7-2 to TRBJ2-7; weak D call: TRBD1 (5 bases). CDR3 size: 10 residues. The V and J ends lost 11 bases and 7 bases respectively, with 12 bases between them. Germline V CDR1 and CDR2: SGHTA, FQGNSA. CDR3 sequence: CAPRKGEQYF. In nucleotides, the CDR3 is TGTGCCCCCAGAAAGGGGGAGCAGTACTTC.

CDR3 bases: TGTGCCACCTCGGGGGGGCGTTGGGGCACAGATACGCAGTATTTT. It specifies CATSGGRWGTDTQYF. The chain employs TRBV19 and TRBJ2-3; 8 bases agree with TRBD2. Germline loops: CDR1 LNHDA, CDR2 SQIVND (reference sequence). CDR3 length: 15 amino acids. V gave up 10 bases and J gave up 1 base; unmatched junction bases: 10.

This sequence joins TRBV2 and TRBJ2-1, with D possibly matching TRBD2 (5 bases). There are 13 residues in the CDR3. Germline V gene data show CDR1 as SNHLY and CDR2 as FYNNEI. Trimming stripped 6 bases from V and 7 bases from J, with 13 bases between. The DNA of the CDR3 is TGTGCCAGCAGGATTGACTACCCGAATGAGCAGTTCTTC. It codes for CASRIDYPNEQFF.

This clone was seen only once. The chain carries TRBV3-1 (or the pseudogene TRBV3-2) and TRBJ2-3; TRBD2 aligns across 9 bases. This CDR3 contains 15 residues. Germline V CDR1 and CDR2: LGHDT, YNNKEL (reference sequence). In DNA, the CDR3 is TGTGCGGCATCGGGAGCGGGAGGTGGCACAGATACGCAGTATTTT. Its protein is CAASGAGGGTDTQYF.